These 3 T cell receptor beta chains were all obtained from the same sample, sequenced in a study of blood T cell repertoires in COVID-19. Using immunoSEQ multiplex PCR, the repertoire was profiled, and TCRdb retains in-frame clones only, with some absent. The sample lists about 120,000 clones, more than 65% occurring once. The specimen was peripheral blood. Receptor source: a woman in her seventies with acute or convalescent COVID-19.

Note on this clone: The same CDR3 arises from other DNA sequences in this sample as well. This chain links TRBV30 with TRBJ2-3, with 7 bases lining up with TRBD2. This CDR3 comprises 13 residues. V was clipped by 0 bases and J by 4 bases; unmatched bases: 1. CDR1 and CDR2 from the germline V gene are GTSNPN and SVGIG (reference sequence). Written as DNA, the CDR3 is TGTGCCTGGAGTGTACGGGGGGCAGATACGCAGTATTTT. Its translation is CAWSVRGADTQYF.

This sequence joins TRBV5-5 and TRBJ1-5, with 7 bases identical to TRBD1. From germline, CDR1 is SGHKS and CDR2 YYEKEE (reference sequence). The trim removed 2 bases at V and 1 base at J, leaving 0 bases unmatched. This CDR3 is built from 14 residues. CDR3 sequence reads: CASSLQGSNQPQHF. The DNA for the CDR3 is TGTGCCAGCAGCTTACAGGGGAGCAATCAGCCCCAGCATTTT. The whole variable domain, filled in from reference TRBV5-5 and TRBJ1-5, reads DAGVTQSPTHLIKTRGQQVTLRCSPISGHKSVSWYQQVLGQGPQFIFQYYEKEERGRGNFPDRFSARQFPNYSSELNVNALLLGDSALYLCASSLQGSNQPQHFGDGTRLSIL.

This chain joins TRBV27 and TRBJ2-2; 9 bases map to TRBD1. This CDR3 is built from 16 residues. CDR1 is MNHEY, CDR2 SMNVEV, per germline (reference sequence). With 0 bases clipped from V and 5 bases from J, the junction kept 4 bases outside the gene matches. CDR3 sequence (DNA): TGTGCCAGCAGTTTATCGGGACAGGGAGGGACCGGGGAGCTGTTTTTT. It encodes CASSLSGQGGTGELFF.